This T cell receptor (beta chain) was sequenced during a study of cytomegalovirus exposure and HLA in healthy donors. Study-wide points: Many donors shared some public TCRs, even though most TCR sequences were rare. Associated with cytomegalovirus, according to the listing, were some 180 TCR beta chains.

In its sample, this clone was seen once. The antigen is undetermined. Clones were read by immunoSEQ multiplex PCR, and TCRdb kept only the in-frame ones, dropping some. The data show about 180,000 clones, about 87% seen once. This clonotype was obtained from a woman aged 30 to 39 in good health and CMV-seronegative. Sequencing was carried out using PBMCs.

CDR3 protein: CATRRLAGSYEQYF. Here the CDR3 DNA reads TGTGCCACCCGACGGCTAGCGGGTTCCTACGAGCAGTACTTC. The J gene is TRBJ2-7, the V gene TRBV2; 8 nucleotides line up with TRBD2. The J segment lost 1 base and the V segment lost 10 bases, leaving 9 bases of the junction unmatched. The CDR3 has 14 residues. The germline V gene has CDR1 SNHLY and CDR2 FYNNEI.